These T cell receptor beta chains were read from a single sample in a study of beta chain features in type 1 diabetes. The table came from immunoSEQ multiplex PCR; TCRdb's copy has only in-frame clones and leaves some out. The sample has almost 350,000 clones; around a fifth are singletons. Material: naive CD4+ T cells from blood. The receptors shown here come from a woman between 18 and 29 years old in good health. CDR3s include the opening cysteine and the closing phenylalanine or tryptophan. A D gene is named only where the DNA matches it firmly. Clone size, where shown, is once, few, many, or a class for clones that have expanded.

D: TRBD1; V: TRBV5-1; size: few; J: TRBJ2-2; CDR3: CASSLPGTGYTGELFF
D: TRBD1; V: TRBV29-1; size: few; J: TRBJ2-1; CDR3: CSVNGAGGRNEQFF
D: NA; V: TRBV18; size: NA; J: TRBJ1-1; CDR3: CASSPLRDTEAFF
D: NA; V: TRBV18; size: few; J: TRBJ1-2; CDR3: CASSLDSYSTYGYTF
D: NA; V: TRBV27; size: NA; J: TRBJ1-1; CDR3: CASGESNTEAFF
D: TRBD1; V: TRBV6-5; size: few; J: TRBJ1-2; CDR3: CASSYQDRVEGYTF
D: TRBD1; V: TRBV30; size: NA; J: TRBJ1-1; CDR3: CAWSVLGGTGVTEAFF
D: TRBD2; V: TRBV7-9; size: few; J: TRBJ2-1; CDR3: CASSRPGLASHNEQFF
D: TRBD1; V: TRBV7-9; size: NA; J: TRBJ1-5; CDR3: CASSRGQNQPQHF
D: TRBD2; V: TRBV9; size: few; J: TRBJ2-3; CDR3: CASSPLAGGTNTQYF
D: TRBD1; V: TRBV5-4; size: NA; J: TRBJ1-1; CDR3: CASSLGTDLNTEAFF
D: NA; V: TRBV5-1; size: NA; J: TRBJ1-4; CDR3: CASSLDAGGNEKLFF
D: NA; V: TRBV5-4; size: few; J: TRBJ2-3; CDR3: CASSLAPPGSSTDTQYF
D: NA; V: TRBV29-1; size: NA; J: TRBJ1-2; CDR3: CSVAGGGQTNYGYTF
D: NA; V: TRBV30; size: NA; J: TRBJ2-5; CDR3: CAWSLNGAETQYF
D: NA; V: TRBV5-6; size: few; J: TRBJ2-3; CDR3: CASRRTVDTQYF
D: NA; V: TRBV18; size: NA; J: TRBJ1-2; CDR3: CASSPGDFSVNGYTF
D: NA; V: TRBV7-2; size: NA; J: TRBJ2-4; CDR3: CASSINRENIQYF
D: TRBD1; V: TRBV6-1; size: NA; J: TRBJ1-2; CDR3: CASRTGGSDYGYTF
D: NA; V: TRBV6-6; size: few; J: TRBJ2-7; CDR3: CASSGGRGVAVRGF
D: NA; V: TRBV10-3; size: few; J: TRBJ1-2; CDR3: CAISERGGYTF
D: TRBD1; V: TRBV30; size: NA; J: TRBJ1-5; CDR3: CAWSARDRTNQPQHF
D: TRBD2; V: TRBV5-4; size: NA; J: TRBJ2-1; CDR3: CASSFVAGEGNEQFF
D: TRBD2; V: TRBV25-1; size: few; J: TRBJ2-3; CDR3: CASSGLAGGTDTQYF
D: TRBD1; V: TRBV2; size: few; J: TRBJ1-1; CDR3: CASSRQGVSAEAFF
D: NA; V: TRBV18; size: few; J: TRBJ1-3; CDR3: CASSPVLSGNTIYF
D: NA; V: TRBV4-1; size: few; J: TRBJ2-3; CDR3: CASSQAPGGGNTDTQYF
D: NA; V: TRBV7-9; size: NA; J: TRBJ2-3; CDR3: CASSFGGQQDTQYF
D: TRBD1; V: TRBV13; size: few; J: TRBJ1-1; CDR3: CASSFPRQGTEAFF
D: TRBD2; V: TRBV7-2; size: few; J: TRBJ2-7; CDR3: CASSLAGGGYEQYF
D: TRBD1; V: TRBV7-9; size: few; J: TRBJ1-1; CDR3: CASSLTTGHTEAFF
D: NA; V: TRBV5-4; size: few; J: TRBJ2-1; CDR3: CASSLESVAGNEQFF
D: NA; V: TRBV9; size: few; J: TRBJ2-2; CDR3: CASSPRINTGELFF
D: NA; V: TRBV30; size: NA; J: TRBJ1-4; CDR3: CAWSVHPREGFEKLFF
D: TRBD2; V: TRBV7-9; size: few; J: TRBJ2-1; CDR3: CASSFGNGLAVEQFF
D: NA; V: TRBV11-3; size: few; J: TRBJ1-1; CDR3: CASSLTGGETFF
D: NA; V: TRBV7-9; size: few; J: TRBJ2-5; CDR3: CASSQRSDSRRETQYF
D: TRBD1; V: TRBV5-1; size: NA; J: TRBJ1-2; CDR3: CASSQDRAGGYTF
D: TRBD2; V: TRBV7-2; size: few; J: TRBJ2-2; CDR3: CASSLVAGARGELFF
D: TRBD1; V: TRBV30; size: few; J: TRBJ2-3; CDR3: CAWSVGTVSTDTQYF
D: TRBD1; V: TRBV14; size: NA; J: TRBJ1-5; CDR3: CASSPSGTGGNQPQHF
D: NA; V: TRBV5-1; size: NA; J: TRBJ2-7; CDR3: CASSLGQYYEQYF
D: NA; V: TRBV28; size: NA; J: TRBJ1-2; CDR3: CASSPGQLYGYTF
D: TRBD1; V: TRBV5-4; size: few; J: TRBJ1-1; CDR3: CASSNRDRQTEAFF
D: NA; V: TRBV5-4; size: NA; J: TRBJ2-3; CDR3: CASSLEEGASDTQYF